The clone carrying this T cell receptor beta chain was found many times. Its antigen is currently unknown. The record originates from a study of regulatory T cells in long-lasting Graves disease. Study-wide results and caveats: Only peripheral blood was studied, not thyroid tissue.

CDR3 regions were amplified by Arm-PCR using iRepertoire HTBI primers to build TCR beta libraries. Each CDR3 protein is one row after TCRdb ran MiXCR on the multiplex PCR reads. The sample yields a few hundred thousand distinct CDR3 sequences, about 22% seen once. Described time point: persistent/refractory GD, antithyroid drugs over 5 years with positive TRAb. The authors made the TCR library using RNA they extracted from PBMCs. In germline, CDR1 is MDHEN, CDR2 SYDVKM. This CDR3 is built from 15 residues. V lost 7 bases, J lost 5 bases, and 20 bases lay in between. The clonotype was recovered from a female donor with Graves disease. J is TRBJ1-1 and V is TRBV28; D might be TRBD1 (6 bases). Here the sequenced sample was peripheral blood mononuclear cells (PBMCs), taken when the disease was refractory, from a patient treated with antithyroid drugs. Written as DNA, the CDR3 is TGTGCCAGCAAAGAAGGAGGGGGTATCGAAACTGAAGCTTTCTTT. It is translated as CASKEGGGIETEAFF. Drawing the rest from reference TRBV28 and TRBJ1-1, the complete variable domain is DVKVTQSSRYLVKRTGEKVFLECVQDMDHENMFWYRQDPGLGLRLIYFSYDVKMKEKGDIPEGYSVSREKKERFSLILESASTNQTSMYLCASKEGGGIETEAFFGQGTRLTVV.